The clone carrying this T cell receptor beta chain was seen only a few times. This sample stems from a study of blood T cells in healthy people across ages. V dropped 0 bases and J dropped 1; count of bases not matched to a gene: 5. Germline V gene sequence: CDR1 LGHNA, CDR2 YNFKEQ. The CDR3 is 17 residues long. A second PCR, run for roughly 7 to 12 cycles, used a sample-barcoded 5' primer plus a J-beta primer mix. TCRdb re-called the 5' RACE reads through MiXCR, storing one row per CDR3 protein. The table lists some 700,000 distinct CDR3 sequences, approximately 22% of them singletons. The sequencing input was blood. The source is an older man in good health. The J gene is TRBJ2-1, the V gene TRBV4-2; 8 nucleotides match TRBD2. The CDR3 DNA reads as TGTGCCAGCAGCCAAGATAAAGCGGGAGCTTCCTACAATGAGCAGTTCTTC. Protein: CASSQDKAGASYNEQFF.